This TCR beta chain was sequenced in a study of blood T cell repertoires in COVID-19. For the study at large: COVID-19 samples from acute and convalescent phases originated in the United States, Italy and Spain. T cells, B-cell-depleted T cells, or PBMCs supplied cDNA or gDNA.

Clones were read by immunoSEQ multiplex PCR, and TCRdb kept only the in-frame ones, dropping some. This sample has about 270,000 clones, with approximately 88% found just once. CDR1 is MGHRA and CDR2 is YSYEKL in the germline V gene. This CDR3 contains 12 residues. V lost 1 base, J lost 12 bases, and 13 bases lay in between. The sequenced material came from peripheral blood. This TCR was recovered from a man aged 50 to 59 with acute or convalescent COVID-19. The rearrangement links TRBV4-1 to TRBJ2-7; D perhaps matches TRBD2 (7 bases). Here the CDR3 reads CASSQVAGARYF. In nucleotides, the CDR3 is TGCGCCAGCAGCCAAGTGGCGGGGGCGAGGTACTTC.